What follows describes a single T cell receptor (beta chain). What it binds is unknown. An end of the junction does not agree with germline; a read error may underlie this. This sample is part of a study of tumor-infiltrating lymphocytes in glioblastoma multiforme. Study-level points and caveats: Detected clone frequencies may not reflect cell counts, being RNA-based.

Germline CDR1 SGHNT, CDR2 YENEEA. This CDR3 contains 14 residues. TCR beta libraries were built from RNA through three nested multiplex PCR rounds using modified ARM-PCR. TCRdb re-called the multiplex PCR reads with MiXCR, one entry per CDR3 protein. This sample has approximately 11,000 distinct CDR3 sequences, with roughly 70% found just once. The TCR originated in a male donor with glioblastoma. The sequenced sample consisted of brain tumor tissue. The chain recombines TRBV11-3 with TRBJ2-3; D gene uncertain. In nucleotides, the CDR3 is TGTGCCAGTAGCTTAGGTACTGACACAGATACGCAGTATTTT. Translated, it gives CASSLGTDTDTQYF.